This T cell receptor beta chain comes out of a study of Tregs in tolerant kidney transplant recipients. On this clone itself: Its cognate antigen is unknown.

Looked up from germline, CDR1 is KGHSH and CDR2 is LQKENI. This CDR3 is 12 amino acids long. Trimming cost V 6 bases and J 4 bases, with 7 bases left between them. Study observations and caveats: Validation in larger populations is needed because few patients were studied. Tregs expanded with activated donor B cells seemed most donor-specific. Biological reproducibility was not directly addressed, but technical replication error appeared minimal.

Generated by immunoSEQ multiplex PCR, the TCRdb table keeps only in-frame clones and is missing some. The data show roughly 4,900 clones, with about 39% seen just once and more than 4.5% held by the top ten. The sequence came from a human donor in good health. The chain uses TRBV18 and TRBJ2-1; D call uncertain. What was sequenced was CD8+ T cells from blood cultured with allogeneic cells. The CDR3 spells CASSLWYNEQFF. The CDR3 coding sequence is TGTGCCAGCTCCCTTTGGTACAATGAGCAGTTCTTC.